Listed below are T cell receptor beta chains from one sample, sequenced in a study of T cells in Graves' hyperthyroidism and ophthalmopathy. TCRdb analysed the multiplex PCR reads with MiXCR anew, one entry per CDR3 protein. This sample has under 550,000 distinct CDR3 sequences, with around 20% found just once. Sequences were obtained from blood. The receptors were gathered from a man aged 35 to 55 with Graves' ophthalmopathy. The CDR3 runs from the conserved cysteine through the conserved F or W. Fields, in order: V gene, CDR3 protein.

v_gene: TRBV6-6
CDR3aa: CASSYSWRGSGTDTQYF

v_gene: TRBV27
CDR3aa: CASSLSDRAPNSPLHF

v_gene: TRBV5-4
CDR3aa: CASSYGFGTEAFF

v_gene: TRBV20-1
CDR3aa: CSAVPTDYSNQPQHF

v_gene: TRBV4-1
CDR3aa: CASSQGLLETQYF

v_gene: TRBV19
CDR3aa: CASSIDGTVRGNQPQHF

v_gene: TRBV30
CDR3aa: CAWGLAGFNEQYF

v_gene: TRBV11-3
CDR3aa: CASYRDPGELFF

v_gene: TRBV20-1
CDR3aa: CSAKQGGGGDTQYF

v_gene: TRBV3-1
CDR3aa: CASSQGSYYEQYF

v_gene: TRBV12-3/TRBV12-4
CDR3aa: CASSFHPRMKETQYF

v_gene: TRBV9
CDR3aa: CASSVSGGTYNEQFF

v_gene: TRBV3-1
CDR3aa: CASSQDSAGGSPLHF

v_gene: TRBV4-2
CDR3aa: CASSQDPGVWTNEQFF

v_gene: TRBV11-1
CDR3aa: CASSSFSRWSTDTQYF

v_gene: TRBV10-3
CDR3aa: CAISEGHTQPQHF

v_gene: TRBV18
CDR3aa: CASSPLDASYNEQFF

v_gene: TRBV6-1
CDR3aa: CASKGLGSADTQYF

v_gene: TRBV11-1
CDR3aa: CASSSSTGGETQYF

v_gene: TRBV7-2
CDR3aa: CASSLMQGLGTEAFF

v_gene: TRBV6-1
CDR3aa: CASTSIGAGANTGELFF

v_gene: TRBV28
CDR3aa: CASSPGLAQETQYF

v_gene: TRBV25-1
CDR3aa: CASRRSGGDRRDLQETQYF

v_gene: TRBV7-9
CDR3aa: CASSLFYPNTEAFF

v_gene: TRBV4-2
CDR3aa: CASSPGGATEAFF

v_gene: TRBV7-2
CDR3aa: CASSSRGGRFNEQFF

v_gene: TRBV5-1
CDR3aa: CASSLGRTSPYEQYF

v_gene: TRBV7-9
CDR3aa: CASSLTDSQETQYF

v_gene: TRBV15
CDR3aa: CATSRGVVYGYTF

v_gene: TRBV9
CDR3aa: CASSKTRGQETQYF

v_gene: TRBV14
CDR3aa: CASSQRLSTSGRRETQYF

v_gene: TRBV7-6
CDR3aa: CASSVADEQFF

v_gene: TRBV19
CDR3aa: CASSPVLAGVETQYF

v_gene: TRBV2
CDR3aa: CASSADRLNTEAFF

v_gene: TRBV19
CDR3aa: CASRDSGLSYEQYF

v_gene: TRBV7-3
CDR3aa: CASTSGEGGEAFF

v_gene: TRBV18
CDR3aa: CASSYSTGVDTDTQYF

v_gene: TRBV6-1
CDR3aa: CASFRDRGETQYF

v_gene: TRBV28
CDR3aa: CASSPTSIEQFF

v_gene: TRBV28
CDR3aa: CASSLGPVEQFF

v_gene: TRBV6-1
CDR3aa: CASRPPAGAYEQYF

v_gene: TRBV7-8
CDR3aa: CASSLVASGELFF

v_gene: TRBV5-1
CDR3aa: CASSLAWAENSPLHF

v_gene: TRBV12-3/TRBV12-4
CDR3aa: CASSSVDFASTDTQYF

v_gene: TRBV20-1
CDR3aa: CSAQKGGTTKETQYF

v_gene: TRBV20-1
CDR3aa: CSVWGSDTQYF

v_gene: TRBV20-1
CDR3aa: CSARTGVLGYTF